These T cell receptor beta chains were read from a single sample in a study of blood T cell repertoires in COVID-19. The data were produced by immunoSEQ multiplex PCR, yet TCRdb's version contains in-frame clones alone and is incomplete. The data contain approximately 190,000 clones, around four fifths of them singletons. The material sequenced was peripheral blood. The receptors originated from a woman between 65 and 79 years old with active or convalescent COVID-19. Both conserved end residues are part of each CDR3. A D gene is named only where the DNA matches it firmly. Some rows mark clone size as missing; the rest say once, few, many or name a class of expanded clone.

size: NA
J: TRBJ1-5
D: NA
V: TRBV5-8
DNA: TGTGCCAGCAGTTCCCGCTCTGGGGGCAGGAGCAATCAGCCCCAGCATTTT
CDR3: CASSSRSGGRSNQPQHF

size: NA
J: TRBJ2-5
D: NA
V: TRBV5-5
DNA: TGTGCCAGCAAGGGATCAACAGGCCGACAGACCCAGTACTTC
CDR3: CASKGSTGRQTQYF

size: NA
J: TRBJ2-3
D: NA
V: TRBV19
DNA: TGTGCCAGTAGTTTGGGGGGATACCGCACAGATACGCAGTATTTT
CDR3: CASSLGGYRTDTQYF

size: NA
J: TRBJ2-1
D: TRBD2
V: TRBV19
DNA: TGTGCCAGTAGTATAGCTAGCGGCAATGAGCAGTTCTTC
CDR3: CASSIASGNEQFF

size: once
J: TRBJ2-1
D: TRBD2
V: TRBV19
DNA: TGTGCCAGTAGTATTACGAGTAGCGGGAGAAGATACCTCTACAATGAGCAGTTCTTC
CDR3: CASSITSSGRRYLYNEQFF

size: NA
J: TRBJ2-2
D: TRBD1
V: TRBV6-5
DNA: TGTGCCAGCAGTACAGACAGGGGGCCGGACGGGGAGCTGTTTTTT
CDR3: CASSTDRGPDGELFF

size: NA
J: TRBJ1-1
D: TRBD1
V: TRBV7-9
DNA: TGTGCCAGCAGCTTACCAGGGGGCTCGACTGAAGCTTTCTTT
CDR3: CASSLPGGSTEAFF

size: NA
J: TRBJ2-1
D: TRBD1
V: TRBV5-1
DNA: TGCGCCAGCAGCTCGACAGGGGGGGTAAATGAGCAGTTCTTC
CDR3: CASSSTGGVNEQFF

size: NA
J: TRBJ2-1
D: TRBD1
V: TRBV5-1
DNA: TGCGCCAGCAGAGGGACAGCGTCCTACAATGAGCAGTTCTTC
CDR3: CASRGTASYNEQFF

size: NA
J: TRBJ2-5
D: TRBD2
V: TRBV25-1
DNA: TGTGCCAGCAGTGGGGGGGAGGGTTTGAAGTATCAAGAGACCCAGTACTTC
CDR3: CASSGGEGLKYQETQYF

size: NA
J: TRBJ1-1
D: TRBD1
V: TRBV19
DNA: TGTGCCAGTGCGAACAGGGGTCTGGCTGAAGCTTTCTTT
CDR3: CASANRGLAEAFF

size: NA
J: TRBJ2-3
D: NA
V: TRBV5-1
DNA: TGCGCCAGCAGCTTGGACGGGTTTACAGATACGCAGTATTTT
CDR3: CASSLDGFTDTQYF

size: NA
J: TRBJ1-5
D: TRBD1
V: TRBV28
DNA: TGTGCCAGCAGTGAGGACAGGGCTAATCAGCCCCAGCATTTT
CDR3: CASSEDRANQPQHF

size: NA
J: TRBJ2-7
D: TRBD2
V: TRBV10-2
DNA: TGCGCCAGCAGACTGACTAGCGGAACCTACGAGCAGTACTTC
CDR3: CASRLTSGTYEQYF

size: NA
J: TRBJ1-1
D: NA
V: TRBV6-5
DNA: TGTGCCAGCAGAGCAGGGCGGCTGAACACTGAAGCTTTCTTT
CDR3: CASRAGRLNTEAFF

size: NA
J: TRBJ2-7
D: NA
V: TRBV2
DNA: TGTGCCAGCAAAAGATCCTACCTCTCCTACGAGCAGTACTTC
CDR3: CASKRSYLSYEQYF

size: NA
J: TRBJ2-1
D: TRBD1
V: TRBV7-9
DNA: TGTGCCAGCAGCTTAGTTGGGGGACAGGGTATCGAGCAGTTCTTC
CDR3: CASSLVGGQGIEQFF

size: NA
J: TRBJ2-5
D: NA
V: TRBV5-1
DNA: TGCGCCAGCAGCGCCTCGACTAGGGGCCAAGAGACCCAGTACTTC
CDR3: CASSASTRGQETQYF

size: NA
J: TRBJ1-5
D: NA
V: TRBV19
DNA: TGTGCCAGTAGTATAGGAGGGTACAATCAGCCCCAGCATTTT
CDR3: CASSIGGYNQPQHF

size: NA
J: TRBJ1-3
D: NA
V: TRBV6-6
DNA: TGTGCCAGCAGTTACTCCACAGGGAAGGTCGGGGACACCATATATTTT
CDR3: CASSYSTGKVGDTIYF

size: few
J: TRBJ1-4
D: NA
V: TRBV27
DNA: TGTGCCAGCAGTGCTCGACAGGCACCTAATGAAAAACTGTTTTTT
CDR3: CASSARQAPNEKLFF

size: NA
J: TRBJ2-3
D: NA
V: TRBV3-1/TRBV3-2
DNA: TGTGCCAACAGCCAAGTCAGAGGAAATACGCAGTATTTT
CDR3: CANSQVRGNTQYF

size: NA
J: TRBJ2-1
D: TRBD2
V: TRBV18
DNA: TGTGCCAGCTCACCAGAGCTTCAGCGGGAGGCTTACAATGAGCAGTTCTTC
CDR3: CASSPELQREAYNEQFF

size: NA
J: TRBJ1-2
D: TRBD1
V: TRBV27
DNA: TGTGCCAGCAGTTCCCGGGACAGGGCCTATGGCTACACCTTC
CDR3: CASSSRDRAYGYTF

size: NA
J: TRBJ1-1
D: TRBD1
V: TRBV28
DNA: TGTGCCAGCAGTTTAGAGACAGGGGGCTTCCCTGAAGCTTTCTTT
CDR3: CASSLETGGFPEAFF

size: NA
J: TRBJ2-3
D: TRBD2
V: TRBV28
DNA: TGTGCCAGCAGTTCTCCCCCGGGGGGAGGCACAGATACGCAGTATTTT
CDR3: CASSSPPGGGTDTQYF

size: NA
J: TRBJ2-1
D: NA
V: TRBV18
DNA: TGTGCCAGCTCACCAGGGGGCGGTGAGCAGTTCTTC
CDR3: CASSPGGGEQFF

size: NA
J: TRBJ2-3
D: TRBD2
V: TRBV18
DNA: TGTGCCAGCTCACCTTCTAGCGGCTTCACAGATACGCAGTATTTT
CDR3: CASSPSSGFTDTQYF

size: NA
J: TRBJ1-3
D: TRBD1
V: TRBV6-5
DNA: TGTGCCAGCAGCAGACAGGGCGGAAACACCATATATTTT
CDR3: CASSRQGGNTIYF

size: NA
J: TRBJ2-7
D: NA
V: TRBV7-3
DNA: TGTGCCAGCAGCTTAGGGCAAAACTACGAGCAGTACTTC
CDR3: CASSLGQNYEQYF

size: once
J: TRBJ2-2
D: TRBD2
V: TRBV4-2
DNA: TGTGCCAGCAGCCCCAGGACTAGCGGGGCTAGCACCGGGGAGCTGTTTTTT
CDR3: CASSPRTSGASTGELFF

size: NA
J: TRBJ2-3
D: TRBD1
V: TRBV2
DNA: TGTGCCAGCAGGCCCCAGGGGGCAGATACGCAGTATTTT
CDR3: CASRPQGADTQYF

size: once
J: TRBJ2-1
D: TRBD2
V: TRBV18
DNA: TGTGCCAGCTCACCACCGCTAGCGGGGCCGACCAGCTCCTACAATGAGCAGTTCTTC
CDR3: CASSPPLAGPTSSYNEQFF